Listed below are T cell receptor beta chains from one sample, sequenced in a study of human T cells and chemical hapten exposure. TCRdb redid the calling of the RACE reads with MiXCR, one entry per CDR3 protein. The sample consists of 300,000 to 450,000 distinct CDR3 sequences, about 5% of them appearing once. Sequencing was performed on whole blood, taken in connection with sensitization to the hapten diphenylcyclopropenone (DPC). Source of these receptors: a woman between 18 and 30 years old with alopecia areata. Some clones in this sample may be carry-over from other donors' samples. Each CDR3 is given with its conserved first and last residue. D genes are given only for firm matches. Part of the rows lack a size; the others show once, few, many or a class for expanded clones.

cdr3_nt cdr3_aa clone_size j_call d_call v_call
TGTGCCAGCAGGCTTACGGACAGGGAAGGTAATTCACCCCTCCACTTT CASRLTDREGNSPLHF - TRBJ1-6 TRBD1 TRBV12-3/TRBV12-4
TGTGCCAGCAGCCCAGGACAGCAAGAGACCCAGTACTTC CASSPGQQETQYF many TRBJ2-5 - TRBV5-6
TGCGCCAGCAGCCAAGAAGGGGCATCGGAGACCCAGTACTTC CASSQEGASETQYF - TRBJ2-5 - TRBV4-1
TGTGCCAGCAGCCGAAGGACTAGCGGATCATACGAGACCCAGTACTTC CASSRRTSGSYETQYF - TRBJ2-5 TRBD2 TRBV3-1
TGTGCCAGCAGTTACTCGCTCGCGACAGGGGATGTCTCGTTGGATGGCTACACCTTC CASSYSLATGDVSLDGYTF few TRBJ1-2 TRBD1 TRBV6-5
TGTGCCAGCAGCTTGTTTGACGGGAACTCACCCCTCCACTTT CASSLFDGNSPLHF - TRBJ1-6 - TRBV5-5
TGCAGTGCGCGGACTAGCGGGGATTATGAGCAGTTCTTC CSARTSGDYEQFF many TRBJ2-1 TRBD2 TRBV20-1
TGCAGTGCCACCGTAAGCGGGGGTACAGATACGCAGTATTTT CSATVSGGTDTQYF - TRBJ2-3 TRBD2 TRBV20-1
TGTGCCAGCAGCTTAGACAGGGGCCACTCTGGGGCCAACGTCCTGACTTTC CASSLDRGHSGANVLTF few TRBJ2-6 TRBD1 TRBV7-9
TGTGCCGCCGCTCGCGGGGGGCGACCCACAGATACGCAGTATTTT CAAARGGRPTDTQYF many TRBJ2-3 TRBD2 TRBV27
TGTGCCAGCACCTTGTTACGGACTAGCGGGGTGGGTGAGCAGTTCTTC CASTLLRTSGVGEQFF many TRBJ2-1 TRBD2 TRBV6-1
TGTGCCAGCAGTCACCTACAGGGGTCTAGCACAGATACGCAGTATTTT CASSHLQGSSTDTQYF few TRBJ2-3 TRBD1 TRBV6-5
TGTGCCAGCTCACCCCGGTCGAGTACACAGGCTAACACTGAAGCTTTCTTT CASSPRSSTQANTEAFF - TRBJ1-1 - TRBV18